Below, 28 T cell receptor beta chains from the same sample are listed, as sequenced in a study of regulatory T cells in long-lasting Graves disease. Time point denoted: persistent/refractory GD, antithyroid drugs over 5 years with positive TRAb. The authors made the TCR library using RNA they extracted from PBMCs. The TCR beta library used iRepertoire HTBI primers with Arm-PCR amplification of CDR3. TCRdb re-analysed the multiplex PCR reads in MiXCR, keeping a single row per CDR3 protein. The table lists 500,000 to 700,000 distinct CDR3 sequences, roughly 30% of them singletons, with about 40% in the top ten. This sample comprised peripheral blood mononuclear cells (PBMCs), obtained when the disease was refractory, from a patient treated with antithyroid drugs. The receptors originated from a female donor with Graves disease.

A few counts support this clonotype. The chain joins TRBV12-3 or TRBV12-4 to TRBJ2-7; TRBD1 might be the D (5 bases). The ends were cut back, 0 bases at V and 4 bases at J, with 7 bases in the middle. CDR3 length: 13 residues. CDR3 loop: CASSLAQEYEQYF. CDR3 nucleotide sequence: TGTGCCAGCAGTTTAGCACAGGAATACGAGCAGTACTTC.

This clonotype was found a few times. J is TRBJ2-7 and V is TRBV3-1; 7 bases align to TRBD2. V shed 4 bases and J 5 bases; nucleotides not matched to a gene: 5. From germline, CDR1 is LGHDT and CDR2 YNNKEL (reference sequence). This CDR3 contains 13 residues. This CDR3 reads CASSRTSSHEQYF. In DNA form, the CDR3 reads TGTGCCAGCAGCCGGACTAGTTCCCACGAGCAGTACTTC.

This clonotype was seen many times. The V call is TRBV28, the J call TRBJ2-7, with TRBD2 matching over 7 bases. This CDR3 has 15 residues. Per germline, CDR1 MDHEN and CDR2 SYDVKM. After removal of 4 bases from V and 0 bases from J, the junction contained 6 bases not matched to a gene. The CDR3 coding sequence is TGTGCCAGCAGTTCCCCCGGACTAGGCTCCTACGAGCAGTACTTC. It is translated as CASSSPGLGSYEQYF.

This clonotype was counted between two and nine times. V usage is TRBV3-1 and J usage is TRBJ1-5, with no clear D. CDR1 is LGHDT, CDR2 YNNKEL, per germline (reference sequence). V lost 5 bases and J 3 bases, leaving 11 bases between the germline ends. This CDR3 has 14 residues. CDR3 bases: TGTGCCAGCAGCTCCTCTTGGAACAATCAGCCCCAGCATTTT. This codes for CASSSSWNNQPQHF.

The chain joins TRBV29-1 to TRBJ1-5; the D is unclear. This CDR3 is built from 13 residues. Germline CDR1 is SQVTM and CDR2 is ANQGSEA. Trimming left V 6 bases short and J 1 base short, with 10 bases between. The CDR3 DNA reads as TGCAGCGTCCTGACCGAGAGCAATCAGCCCCAGCATTTT. It encodes CSVLTESNQPQHF.

The chain recombines TRBV20-1 with TRBJ2-7, with D tentatively TRBD1 (6 bases). Trimming took off 5 bases at V and 2 bases at J, with 13 bases between the two ends. CDR3 size: 13 residues. The germline gives CDR1 DFQATT, CDR2 SNEGSKA (reference sequence). CDR3 amino acids: CSARTGSTYEQYF. The CDR3 nucleotides are TGCAGTGCTCGAACAGGGTCCACCTACGAGCAGTACTTC.

In its sample, this clonotype was seen a few times. The J gene is TRBJ1-1, the V gene TRBV2; 10 bases are shared with TRBD1. CDR3 length: 15 amino acids. The germline V gene encodes CDR1 SNHLY and CDR2 FYNNEI. V was pared by 2 bases and J by 3 bases, with 3 bases of the junction left unmatched. CDR3 in amino acids: CASSEMGQGYTEAFF. The CDR3 DNA follows: TGTGCCAGCAGTGAAATGGGACAGGGGTACACTGAAGCTTTCTTT.

A few counts support this clonotype. This chain joins TRBV20-1 and TRBJ1-2; weak D call: TRBD1 (5 bases). The CDR3 is made up of 17 amino acids. Looked up from germline, CDR1 is DFQATT and CDR2 is SNEGSKA (reference sequence). The V gene lost 3 bases and the J gene lost 4 bases, with 24 bases spanning the gap. This CDR3 is CSASEGRGRQLGYGYTF. In DNA form, the CDR3 reads TGCAGTGCTAGTGAGGGCCGGGGACGGCAGCTTGGCTATGGCTACACCTTC.

The chain recombines TRBV28 with TRBJ2-4; tentatively, D is TRBD1 (6 bases). The CDR3 extends over 15 amino acids. Germline CDR1 MDHEN, CDR2 SYDVKM. Trimming removed 5 bases at V and 5 bases at J, with 16 bases between. Here the CDR3 reads CASSDLRDTENIQYF. The CDR3 DNA is TGTGCCAGCAGTGACCTCCGGGACACAGAAAACATTCAGTACTTC.

This chain uses TRBV30 with TRBJ1-2; D is ambiguous. This CDR3 has 13 residues. CDR1 and CDR2 from the germline V gene are GTSNPN and SVGIG (reference sequence). Between the trimmed V and J ends, which lost 0 bases and 1 base, there was a span of 6 bases. The CDR3 coding sequence is TGTGCCTGGAGTGTAATGGATAACTATGGCTACACCTTC. It is translated as CAWSVMDNYGYTF.

This chain links TRBV20-1 with TRBJ1-3; 7 nucleotides line up with TRBD1. The CDR3 has 13 amino acids. Germline loops: CDR1 DFQATT, CDR2 SNEGSKA (reference sequence). The trim removed 3 bases at V and 8 bases at J, leaving 7 bases unmatched. The CDR3 region has the DNA TGCAGTGCTAGGGGCAGGGGGGAGGACACCATATATTTT. It translates to CSARGRGEDTIYF.

This clonotype was seen at least ten times. The J gene is TRBJ1-5, the V gene TRBV2, with D possibly being TRBD1 (5 bases). Trimming stripped 10 bases from V and 2 bases from J, with 12 bases between. CDR3 length equals 13 residues. CDR1 and CDR2 from the germline V gene are SNHLY and FYNNEI. For the CDR3, the DNA is TGTGCCACCGCAGGGCAAGGCAATCAGCCCCAGCATTTT. It is translated as CATAGQGNQPQHF.

For this clonotype: An end of the junction does not agree with germline; a read error may underlie this. This chain uses TRBV7-2 with TRBJ2-7; D unresolved. Germline V gene data show CDR1 as SGHTA and CDR2 as FQGNSA. The CDR3 has 12 residues. The DNA for the CDR3 is TGTGCCAGCAGCTTATCTGAGCGAGCGCCACAATTC. Amino acid sequence: CASSLSERAPQF.

On this clonotype: This may stem from a read error, because a much larger clone lies one nucleotide away. V gene TRBV6-2 or TRBV6-3 combines with J gene TRBJ1-6; tentative D call: TRBD1 (5 bases). Germline CDR1 MNHEY, CDR2 SVGEGT. CDR3 length equals 17 residues. V was shortened by 0 bases and J by 9 bases, with 18 bases between the two germline ends. The CDR3 nucleotides are TGTGCCAGCAGTTACTCGGCTTCGGGGGTGGCAAGTTCACCCCTCCACTTT. It is translated as CASSYSASGVASSPLHF.

The V and J genes are TRBV2 and TRBJ1-2; 7 nucleotides line up with TRBD1. Germline loops: CDR1 SNHLY, CDR2 FYNNEI. Trimming cost V 5 bases and J 8 bases; bases outside gene matches: 14. CDR3 length equals 15 residues. This CDR3 is CASSPAAGGGSGYTF. The CDR3, as DNA: TGTGCCAGCAGTCCAGCGGCAGGGGGTGGGAGCGGCTACACCTTC.

The table lists this clonotype with a few counts. V gene TRBV13 combines with J gene TRBJ2-2, with a tentative D call TRBD1 (6 bases). Trimming left V 3 bases short and J 4 bases short, with 18 bases between. Germline-derived CDR1 and CDR2 are PRHDT and FYEKMQ (reference sequence). The CDR3 contains 17 residues. The CDR3 nucleotides are TGTGCCAGCAGCTTCACCGGACAGCTTAGCCTCACCGGGGAGCTGTTTTTT. Translation: CASSFTGQLSLTGELFF.

The V and J genes are TRBV28 and TRBJ2-5; 7 nucleotides line up with TRBD1. The CDR3 covers 15 residues. The V gene end was trimmed by 4 bases and the J gene end by 5 bases; junction bases not matched to a gene: 10. The V gene's germline CDR1 is MDHEN and CDR2 SYDVKM. The CDR3 here is CASSWPNRGGETQYF. The CDR3 coding sequence is TGTGCCAGCAGTTGGCCCAACAGGGGTGGGGAGACCCAGTACTTC.

This clonotype showed up just a few times. This chain joins TRBV20-1 and TRBJ1-2; 8 bases fit TRBD1. The CDR3 covers 13 residues. CDR1 DFQATT and CDR2 SNEGSKA come from the germline V gene (reference sequence). Germline trimming cut 0 bases from V and 7 bases from J; bases unmatched to any gene: 4. This CDR3 is CSAREAGGFGYTF. The CDR3, as DNA: TGCAGTGCTAGAGAAGCAGGGGGCTTTGGCTACACCTTC.

V gene TRBV20-1 combines with J gene TRBJ1-5, with a weak D call TRBD1 (6 bases). CDR3 length equals 12 residues. Germline loops: CDR1 DFQATT, CDR2 SNEGSKA (reference sequence). V lost 7 bases and J lost 0, with 7 bases in between. The CDR3 protein is CSGTDSNQPQHF. For the CDR3, the DNA is TGCAGTGGGACAGATAGCAATCAGCCCCAGCATTTT.

This clonotype has only a few counts. CDR3 loop: CASSLAVAFYTEAFF. CDR3 coding DNA: TGTGCCAGCAGCTTAGCGGTGGCGTTTTACACTGAAGCTTTCTTT. The chain joins TRBV7-2 to TRBJ1-1; D unclear. Germline V CDR1 and CDR2: SGHTA, FQGNSA. The V end lost 0 bases, the J end lost 3 bases, and 11 bases lay between the germline ends. The CDR3 length is 15 residues. The full variable domain, in which reference TRBV7-2 and TRBJ1-1 provide the parts outside the CDR3, is GAGVSQSPSNKVTEKGKDVELRCDPISGHTALYWYRQSLGQGLEFLIYFQGNSAPDKSGLPSDRFSAERTGGSVSTLTIQRTQQEDSAVYLCASSLAVAFYTEAFFGQGTRLTVV.

This clonotype was observed at least ten times. Written as DNA, the CDR3 is TGTGCCAGCAGAAAACACGAGGAGGGCTACACCTTC. Protein: CASRKHEEGYTF. The chain combines TRBV6-1 with TRBJ1-2; D is unresolved. CDR1 and CDR2 from the germline V gene are MNHNS and SASEGT. V lost 6 bases and J 8 bases, leaving 13 bases between the germline ends. The CDR3 spans 12 residues.

This rearrangement joins TRBV20-1 to TRBJ2-7; D may be TRBD1 or TRBD2 (5 bases each). The V end lost 3 bases, the J end lost 2 bases, and 8 bases lay between the germline ends. This CDR3 has 12 residues. Per germline, CDR1 DFQATT and CDR2 SNEGSKA (reference sequence). CDR3 region: CSASRDAYEQYF. As DNA, the CDR3 is TGCAGTGCTAGTCGGGACGCCTACGAGCAGTACTTC.

The chain joins TRBV3-1 to TRBJ1-1; TRBD1 matches at 9 bases. Germline loops: CDR1 LGHDT, CDR2 YNNKEL (reference sequence). V trimming: 5 bases; J trimming: 4 bases; junction bases outside the gene matches: 5. The CDR3 contains 14 residues. The CDR3 DNA sequence: TGTGCCAGCAGCTCACAGACAGGGGGCACTGAAGCTTTCTTT. Protein sequence: CASSSQTGGTEAFF.

In its sample, this clonotype was seen once. J is TRBJ2-5 and V is TRBV18; no definite D call. The ends were cut back, 5 bases at V and 3 bases at J, with 10 bases in the middle. The CDR3 is 13 amino acids. Germline V gene lookup returns CDR1 KGHSH and CDR2 LQKENI. The CDR3 region has the DNA TGTGCCAGCTCAAACACAGTAAAAGAGACCCAGTACTTC. Translation gives CASSNTVKETQYF.

The J gene is TRBJ1-1, the V gene TRBV19, with D tentatively TRBD1 (5 bases). Trimming took 6 bases from V and 4 from J, leaving 12 bases between them. Germline V gene data show CDR1 as LNHDA and CDR2 as SQIVND (reference sequence). This CDR3 is built from 13 residues. The CDR3 loop is CASRFLGGTEAFF. CDR3 DNA sequence: TGTGCCAGTAGGTTTTTGGGGGGCACTGAAGCTTTCTTT.

With regard to this clonotype: A much larger clonotype is one base distant, so this may be a read error. The chain combines TRBV20-1 with TRBJ1-2; no definite D call. The CDR3 runs 8 residues. From germline, CDR1 is DFQATT and CDR2 SNEGSKA (reference sequence). Trimming removed 3 bases at V and 8 bases at J, with 1 base between. CDR3 amino acids: CSARGYTF. CDR3 DNA: TGCAGTGCTAGGGGCTACACCTTC.

There are many counts of this clonotype. The chain carries TRBV10-3 and TRBJ1-1; no definite D call. The CDR3 spans 14 residues. Trimming took 0 bases from V and 3 from J, leaving 8 bases between them. CDR1 and CDR2 from the germline V gene are ENHRY and SYGVKD. Here the CDR3 DNA reads TGTGCCATCAGTGAGTCGGGTCCAGACACTGAAGCTTTCTTT. It is translated as CAISESGPDTEAFF.

This chain joins TRBV6-1 and TRBJ1-6; D is perhaps TRBD1 (5 bases). The germline V gene has CDR1 MNHNS and CDR2 SASEGT. The CDR3 sequence is 16 residues long. V lost 7 bases, J lost 8 bases, and 21 bases lay in between. In nucleotides, the CDR3 is TGTGCCAGCACCCCCAGGGCCCTTTACGGAGATTCACCCCTCCACTTT. Translation gives CASTPRALYGDSPLHF.